The present T cell receptor beta chain was sequenced within a study of shared clonotypes between healthy human individuals. Trimming cost V 4 bases and J 3 bases, with 6 bases left between them. CDR1 and CDR2 (germline): SQVTM, ANQGSEA. The CDR3 contains 11 residues. Naive CD8 cells lacked CD45RO, underwent positive selection for CCR7 and left out terminally differentiated effector memory CD45RA+ cells. About 33,000 T cell genomes (around 200 ng DNA) went into each sorted-subset replicate. TCRdb keeps only in-frame clones here, not all; method: immunoSEQ multiplex PCR. Altogether around 600,000 clones are present, roughly 96% being singletons, with the ten largest covering 0.11%.

Input material: naive CD8+ T cells sorted from blood. The rearrangement links TRBV29-1 to TRBJ1-2; D gene unclear. The sequence derives from a woman in her 30s in good health. CDR3 sequence (DNA): TGCAGCGTTGTAGAAGACTATGGCTACACCTTC. Protein product: CSVVEDYGYTF.